This T cell receptor beta chain was profiled in a study of human T cells and chemical hapten exposure. CDR3 size: 15 residues. Germline-derived CDR1 and CDR2 are LGHNA and YNFKEQ. V was pared by 1 base and J by 5 bases, with 15 bases between. Documented time point: pre-sensitization, week 0. The treatment here: therapeutic diphenylcyclopropenone sensitization with weekly scalp DPC. TCRdb redid the calling of the RACE reads with MiXCR, one entry per CDR3 protein. The profile shows roughly 380,000 distinct CDR3 sequences, roughly 5.3% of them singletons. The sample in question was whole blood, obtained in connection with sensitization to the hapten diphenylcyclopropenone (DPC). The receptor was isolated from a woman between 50 and 59 years old with alopecia areata. Some clones in this sample may be carry-over from other donors' samples. The rearrangement links TRBV4-2 to TRBJ2-7; no clear D gene. The CDR3 loop reads CASSQALKVADEQYF. The CDR3 coding sequence is TGTGCCAGCAGCCAAGCTTTGAAGGTAGCTGACGAGCAGTACTTC.